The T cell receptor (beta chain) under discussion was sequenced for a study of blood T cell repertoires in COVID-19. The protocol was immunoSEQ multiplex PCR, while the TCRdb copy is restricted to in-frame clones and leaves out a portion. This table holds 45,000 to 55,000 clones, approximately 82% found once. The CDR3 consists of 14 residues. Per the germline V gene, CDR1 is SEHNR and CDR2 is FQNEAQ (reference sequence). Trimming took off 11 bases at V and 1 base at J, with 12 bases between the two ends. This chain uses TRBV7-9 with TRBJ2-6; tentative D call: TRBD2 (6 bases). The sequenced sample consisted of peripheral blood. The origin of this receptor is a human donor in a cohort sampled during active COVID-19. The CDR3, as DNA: TGTGCCGGGGGGAGGTGGTCTGGGGCCAACGTCCTGACTTTC. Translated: CAGGRWSGANVLTF. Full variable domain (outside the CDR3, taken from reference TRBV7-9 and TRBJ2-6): DTGVSQNPRHKITKRGQNVTFRCDPISEHNRLYWYRQTLGQGPEFLTYFQNEAQLEKSRLLSDRFSAERPKGSFSTLEIQRTEQGDSAMYLCAGGRWSGANVLTFGAGSRLTVL.